The 13 T cell receptor beta chains below all came from one sample that was sequenced in a study of response to subunit inactivated influenza vaccine. TCRdb re-called the RT-PCR reads with MiXCR, one entry per CDR3 protein. The sample records 500,000 to 600,000 distinct CDR3 sequences, roughly 15% being singletons. Sequencing used PBMCs from blood, obtained 12 days after vaccination. The receptors were sampled from a man aged 45 to 65 who received an inactivated influenza vaccine.

This clonotype was detected only a few times. The chain employs TRBV7-9 and TRBJ1-4; the D is unclear. The ends were cut back, 2 bases at V and 5 bases at J, with 12 bases in the middle. Per the germline V gene, CDR1 is SEHNR and CDR2 is FQNEAQ (reference sequence). The CDR3 runs to 15 residues. CDR3 sequence (DNA): TGTGCCAGCAGCTTATCTCGGGTCCGAAATGAAAAACTGTTTTTT. Its translation: CASSLSRVRNEKLFF.

The rearrangement uses TRBV10-2 and TRBJ2-2; D is unresolved. The length of the CDR3 is 16 residues. The V gene lost 4 bases and the J gene lost 5 bases, with 17 bases spanning the gap. Germline V gene sequence: CDR1 WSHSY, CDR2 SAAADI. The CDR3 spells CASSGSALQGTGELFF. CDR3 nucleotide sequence: TGCGCCAGCAGTGGTTCGGCACTCCAAGGAACCGGGGAGCTGTTTTTT.

Ten or more counts support this clonotype. The J gene is TRBJ2-1, the V gene TRBV3-1, with 8 nucleotides matching TRBD2. CDR3 length: 16 residues. The germline V gene has CDR1 LGHDT and CDR2 YNNKEL (reference sequence). The V gene end was trimmed by 1 base and the J gene end by 7 bases; junction bases not matched to a gene: 9. For the CDR3, the DNA is TGTGCCAGCAGCCAAGGTCTAACTAGCGGAGCGAATGAGCAGTTCTTC. Translating it yields CASSQGLTSGANEQFF.

This clonotype has just a few counts. The chain is built from TRBV6-1 and TRBJ1-1, with D unresolved. The CDR3 runs 13 residues. V was clipped by 7 bases and J by 4 bases, with 13 bases between them. Germline V gene lookup returns CDR1 MNHNS and CDR2 SASEGT. CDR3 sequence (DNA): TGTGCCAGCACCGACCGATGGGGCACTGAAGCTTTCTTT. Protein: CASTDRWGTEAFF.

A few counts support this clonotype. The rearrangement links TRBV10-2 to TRBJ1-1, with D maybe TRBD1 (5 bases). Germline V gene data show CDR1 as WSHSY and CDR2 as SAAADI. The V end lost 2 bases, the J end lost 5 bases, and 15 bases lay between the germline ends. The CDR3 loop spans 15 amino acids. This CDR3 reads CASSEMGRGGTEAFF. Here the CDR3 DNA reads TGCGCCAGCAGTGAGATGGGGCGCGGGGGGACTGAAGCTTTCTTT.

V is TRBV6-5 and J is TRBJ2-7; D gene unclear. The germline CDR1 and CDR2 sequences are MNHEY and SVGAGI. The CDR3 spans 15 residues. The V end was cut by 0 bases, the J end by 0 bases, with 9 bases between. The CDR3 DNA sequence: TGTGCCAGCAGTTACTCATTACAGAGCTCCTACGAGCAGTACTTC. Amino acids: CASSYSLQSSYEQYF.

The V call is TRBV15, the J call TRBJ1-2; the D gene is possibly TRBD1 (5 bases). The V gene's germline CDR1 is LNHNV and CDR2 YYDKDF (reference sequence). Trimming removed 2 bases at V and 6 bases at J, with 16 bases between. The CDR3 is made up of 15 amino acids. This CDR3 is CATSRKVREIHGYTF. The CDR3 DNA follows: TGTGCCACCAGCAGAAAAGTCAGGGAAATACATGGCTACACCTTC.

In its sample, this clonotype was seen a few times. The gene calls are TRBV20-1 and TRBJ2-1; TRBD2 agrees at 11 bases. Germline lookup yields CDR1 DFQATT and CDR2 SNEGSKA (reference sequence). The length of the CDR3 is 15 residues. Trimming at V came to 6 bases and at J to 6 bases, leaving 10 bases not matched to a gene. The CDR3 region has the DNA TGCAGTGCCCATTCACTAGCGGGGGCCCTCAATGAGCAGTTCTTC. Translated, it gives CSAHSLAGALNEQFF.

In this sample, this clonotype turned up a few times. The chain employs TRBV5-1 and TRBJ2-2; perhaps TRBD1 as D (6 bases). V lost 2 bases, J lost 0 bases, and 14 bases lay in between. This CDR3 contains 17 residues. Germline-derived CDR1 and CDR2 are SGHRS and YFSETQ. This chain's CDR3 is CASSLQGVHANTGELFF. Here the CDR3 DNA reads TGCGCCAGCAGCTTACAGGGTGTCCATGCGAACACCGGGGAGCTGTTTTTT.

This clonotype was observed a handful of times. This chain connects TRBV12-3 or TRBV12-4 to TRBJ1-1; D not certain. V was pared by 10 bases and J by 4 bases, with 16 bases between. The CDR3 is 13 amino acids. The DNA for the CDR3 is TGTGCCACTTCCAGACGGGGAGGCACTGAAGCTTTCTTT. Translating gives CATSRRGGTEAFF.

V and J are TRBV18 and TRBJ2-7; possible D gene TRBD2, 5 bases. The CDR3 sequence is 17 residues long. Trimming removed 4 bases from V and 7 bases from J, with 26 bases in between. CDR1 and CDR2 (germline): KGHSH, LQKENI. The CDR3 region has the DNA TGTGCCAGCTCACAGGGAGAGGACGAAGGGTTCTACTATGAGCAGTACTTC. This translates into CASSQGEDEGFYYEQYF.

This clonotype was counted between two and nine times. The V and J genes are TRBV15 and TRBJ1-2; 11 bases are shared with TRBD1. V lost 4 bases and J lost 6; bases outside the gene matches: 4. The CDR3 runs 14 residues. CDR1 and CDR2 (germline): LNHNV, YYDKDF (reference sequence). The CDR3 DNA sequence: TGTGCCACCAGCAAGGACAGGGGGCTTCATGGCTACACCTTC. This translates into CATSKDRGLHGYTF.

The chain recombines TRBV9 with TRBJ2-2, with D tentatively TRBD1 (6 bases). CDR3 length equals 15 residues. Deletions cut 3 bases from V and 1 base from J, with 10 bases between. The germline gives CDR1 SGDLS, CDR2 YYNGEE. CDR3: CASSAEGGNTGELFF. Here the CDR3 DNA reads TGTGCCAGCAGCGCAGAAGGGGGGAACACCGGGGAGCTGTTTTTT.